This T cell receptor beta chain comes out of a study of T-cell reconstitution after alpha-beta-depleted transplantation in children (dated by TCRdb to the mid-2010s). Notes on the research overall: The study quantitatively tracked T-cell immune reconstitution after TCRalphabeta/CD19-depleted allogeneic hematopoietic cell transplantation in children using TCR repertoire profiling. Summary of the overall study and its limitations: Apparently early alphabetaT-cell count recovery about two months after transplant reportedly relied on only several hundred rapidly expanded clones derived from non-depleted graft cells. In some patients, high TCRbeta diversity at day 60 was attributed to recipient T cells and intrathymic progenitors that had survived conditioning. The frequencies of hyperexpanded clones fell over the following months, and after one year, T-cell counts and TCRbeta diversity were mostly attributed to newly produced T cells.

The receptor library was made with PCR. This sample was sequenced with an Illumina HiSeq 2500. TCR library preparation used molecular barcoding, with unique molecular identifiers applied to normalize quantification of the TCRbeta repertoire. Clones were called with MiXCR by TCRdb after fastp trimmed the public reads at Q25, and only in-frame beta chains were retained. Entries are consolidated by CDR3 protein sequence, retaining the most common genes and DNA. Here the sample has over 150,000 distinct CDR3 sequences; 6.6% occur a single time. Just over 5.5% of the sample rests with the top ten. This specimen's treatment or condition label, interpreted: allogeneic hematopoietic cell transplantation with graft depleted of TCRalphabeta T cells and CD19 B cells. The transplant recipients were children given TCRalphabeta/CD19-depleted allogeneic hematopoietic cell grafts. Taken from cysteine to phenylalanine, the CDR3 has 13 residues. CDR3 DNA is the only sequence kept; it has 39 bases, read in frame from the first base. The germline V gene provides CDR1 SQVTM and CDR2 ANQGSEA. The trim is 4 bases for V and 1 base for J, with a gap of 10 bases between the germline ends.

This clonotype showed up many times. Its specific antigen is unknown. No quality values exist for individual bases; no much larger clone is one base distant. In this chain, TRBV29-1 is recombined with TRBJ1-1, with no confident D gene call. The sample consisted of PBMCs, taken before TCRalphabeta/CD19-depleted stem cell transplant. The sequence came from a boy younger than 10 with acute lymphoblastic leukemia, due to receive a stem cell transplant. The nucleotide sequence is TGCAGCGTTGTGGGCCCAGAGAACACTGAAGCTTTCTTT. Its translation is CSVVGPENTEAFF.